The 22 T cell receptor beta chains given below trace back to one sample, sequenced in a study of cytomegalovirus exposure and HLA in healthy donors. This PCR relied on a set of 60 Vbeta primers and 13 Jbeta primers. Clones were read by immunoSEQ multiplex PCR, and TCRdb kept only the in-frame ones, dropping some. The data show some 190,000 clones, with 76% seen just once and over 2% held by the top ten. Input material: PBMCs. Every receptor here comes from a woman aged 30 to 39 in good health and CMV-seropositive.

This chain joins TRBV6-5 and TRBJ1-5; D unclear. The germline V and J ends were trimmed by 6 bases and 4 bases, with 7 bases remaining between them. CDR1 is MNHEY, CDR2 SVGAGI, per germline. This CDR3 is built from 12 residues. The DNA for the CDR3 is TGTGCCAGCAGCACGGGTAATCAGCCCCAGCATTTT. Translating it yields CASSTGNQPQHF.

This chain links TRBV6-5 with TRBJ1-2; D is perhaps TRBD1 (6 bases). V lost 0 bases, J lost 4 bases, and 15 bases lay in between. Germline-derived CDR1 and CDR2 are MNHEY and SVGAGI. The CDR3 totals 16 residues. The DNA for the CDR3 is TGTGCCAGCAGTTACTCGGGTCCCACAGGGCTCTATGGCTACACCTTC. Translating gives CASSYSGPTGLYGYTF.

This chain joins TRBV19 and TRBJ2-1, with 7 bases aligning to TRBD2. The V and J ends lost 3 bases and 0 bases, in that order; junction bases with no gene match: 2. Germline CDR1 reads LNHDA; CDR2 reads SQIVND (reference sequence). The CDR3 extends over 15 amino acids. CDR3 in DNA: TGTGCCAGTAGTATGGTAGCGGGCTCCTACAATGAGCAGTTCTTC. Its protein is CASSMVAGSYNEQFF.

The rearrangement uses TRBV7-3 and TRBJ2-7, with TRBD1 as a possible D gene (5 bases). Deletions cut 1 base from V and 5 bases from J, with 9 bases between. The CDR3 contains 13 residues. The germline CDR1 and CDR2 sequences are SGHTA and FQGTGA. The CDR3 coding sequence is TGTGCCAGCAGCTTAAGGGGCGGAGACGAGCAGTACTTC. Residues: CASSLRGGDEQYF. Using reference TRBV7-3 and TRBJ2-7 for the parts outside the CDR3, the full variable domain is GAGVSQTPSNKVTEKGKYVELRCDPISGHTALYWYRQSLGQGPEFLIYFQGTGAADDSGLPNDRFFAVRPEGSVSTLKIQRTERGDSAVYLCASSLRGGDEQYFGPGTRLTVT.

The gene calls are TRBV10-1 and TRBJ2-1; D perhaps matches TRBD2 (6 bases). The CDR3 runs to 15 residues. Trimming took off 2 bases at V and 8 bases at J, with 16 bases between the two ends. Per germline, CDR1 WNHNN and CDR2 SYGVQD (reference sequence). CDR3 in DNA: TGCGCCAGCAGTGAGAGACTAGTTGTGGGAGATGAGCAGTTCTTC. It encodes CASSERLVVGDEQFF.

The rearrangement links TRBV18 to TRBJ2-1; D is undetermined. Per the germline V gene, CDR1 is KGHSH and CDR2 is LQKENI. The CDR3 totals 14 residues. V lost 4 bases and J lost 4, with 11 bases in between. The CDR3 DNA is TGTGCCAGCTCACTGCGTTTACAGTACAATGAGCAGTTCTTC. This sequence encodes CASSLRLQYNEQFF.

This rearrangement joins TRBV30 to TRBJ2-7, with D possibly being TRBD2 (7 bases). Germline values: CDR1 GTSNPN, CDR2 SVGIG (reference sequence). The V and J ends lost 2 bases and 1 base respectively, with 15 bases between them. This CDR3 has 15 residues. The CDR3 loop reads CAWSLAGAPSYEQYF. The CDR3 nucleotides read TGTGCCTGGAGTTTGGCGGGGGCGCCTTCCTACGAGCAGTACTTC.

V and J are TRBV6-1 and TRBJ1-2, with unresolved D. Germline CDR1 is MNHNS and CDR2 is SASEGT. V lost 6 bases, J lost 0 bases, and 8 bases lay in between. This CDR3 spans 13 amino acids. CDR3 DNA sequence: TGTGCCAGCAGCGAGGGTACTAACTATGGCTACACCTTC. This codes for CASSEGTNYGYTF.

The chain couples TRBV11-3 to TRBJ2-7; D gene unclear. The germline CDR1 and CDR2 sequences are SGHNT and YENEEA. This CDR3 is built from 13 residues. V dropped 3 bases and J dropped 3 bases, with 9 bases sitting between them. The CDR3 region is CASSFPPSYEQYF. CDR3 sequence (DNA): TGTGCCAGCAGCTTTCCCCCGAGCTACGAGCAGTACTTC.

CDR3 protein: CASSLWKLAGGNAYNEQFF. The CDR3 nucleotides are TGTGCCAGCAGTTTATGGAAACTAGCGGGGGGGAACGCCTACAATGAGCAGTTCTTC. The rearrangement joins TRBV28 to TRBJ2-1; 13 bases are shared with TRBD2. Per germline, CDR1 MDHEN and CDR2 SYDVKM. V gave up 0 bases and J gave up 2 bases; unmatched junction bases: 7. CDR3 length equals 19 residues.

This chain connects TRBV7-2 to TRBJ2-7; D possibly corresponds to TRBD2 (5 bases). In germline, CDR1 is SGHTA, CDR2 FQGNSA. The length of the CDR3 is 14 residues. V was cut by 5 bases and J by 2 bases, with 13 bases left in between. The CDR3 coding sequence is TGTGCCAGCAGCCCGGACGGAGGAACCTACGAGCAGTACTTC. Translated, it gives CASSPDGGTYEQYF.

This CDR3 is CASSVRNRGSNTGELFF. Written as DNA, the CDR3 is TGTGCCAGCAGCGTCCGAAACAGGGGCTCGAACACCGGGGAGCTGTTTTTT. This chain connects TRBV7-2 to TRBJ2-2; TRBD1 matches at 7 bases. This CDR3 contains 17 residues. Looked up from germline, CDR1 is SGHTA and CDR2 is FQGNSA. The V and J ends lost 5 bases and 0 bases, in that order; junction bases with no gene match: 9.

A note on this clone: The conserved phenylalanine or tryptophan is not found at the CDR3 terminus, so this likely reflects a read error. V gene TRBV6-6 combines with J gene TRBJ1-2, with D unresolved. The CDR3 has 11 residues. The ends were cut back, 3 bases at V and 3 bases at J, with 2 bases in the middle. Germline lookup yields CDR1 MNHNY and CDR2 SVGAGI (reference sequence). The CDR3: CASSYYYGYTL. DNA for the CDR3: TGTGCCAGCAGTTATTACTATGGCTACACCTTG.

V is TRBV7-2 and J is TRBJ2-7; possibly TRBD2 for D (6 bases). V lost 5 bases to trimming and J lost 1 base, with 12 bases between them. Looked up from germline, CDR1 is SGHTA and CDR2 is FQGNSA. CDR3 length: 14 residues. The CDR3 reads CASSPSRGSYEQYF. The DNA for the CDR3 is TGTGCCAGCAGCCCCTCGCGGGGATCCTACGAGCAGTACTTC.

The CDR3 spells CASGLVLSTQYF. The CDR3 region has the DNA TGTGCTAGTGGTTTGGTACTATCTACGCAGTATTTT. This chain connects TRBV12-5 to TRBJ2-3; D is ambiguous. Trimming pared 0 bases from V and 8 bases from J, leaving 6 bases between. There are 12 residues in the CDR3. Germline CDR1 is LGHNT and CDR2 is FRNRAP.

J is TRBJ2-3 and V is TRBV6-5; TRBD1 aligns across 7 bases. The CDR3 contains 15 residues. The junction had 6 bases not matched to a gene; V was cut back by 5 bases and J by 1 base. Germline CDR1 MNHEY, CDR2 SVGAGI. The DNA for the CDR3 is TGTGCCAGCAGTCGACAGGGACAGCGCACAGATACGCAGTATTTT. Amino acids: CASSRQGQRTDTQYF.

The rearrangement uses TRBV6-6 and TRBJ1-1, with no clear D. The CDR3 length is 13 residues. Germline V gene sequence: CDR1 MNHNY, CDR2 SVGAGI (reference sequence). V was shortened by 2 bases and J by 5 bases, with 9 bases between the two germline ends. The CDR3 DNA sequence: TGTGCCAGCAGTTACGAGGGTAGGACTGAAGCTTTCTTT. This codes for CASSYEGRTEAFF.

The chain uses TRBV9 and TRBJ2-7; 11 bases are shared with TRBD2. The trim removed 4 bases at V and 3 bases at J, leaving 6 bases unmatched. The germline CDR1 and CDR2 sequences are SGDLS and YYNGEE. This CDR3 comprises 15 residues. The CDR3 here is CASSPGTSGIYEQYF. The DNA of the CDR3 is TGTGCCAGCAGCCCCGGGACTAGCGGTATCTACGAGCAGTACTTC.

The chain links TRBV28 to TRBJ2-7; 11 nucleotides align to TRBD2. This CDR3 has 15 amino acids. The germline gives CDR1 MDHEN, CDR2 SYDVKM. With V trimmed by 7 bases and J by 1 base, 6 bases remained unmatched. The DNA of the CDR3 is TGTGCCAGCACCCCTAGCGGGGGGAGATCCTACGAGCAGTACTTC. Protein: CASTPSGGRSYEQYF. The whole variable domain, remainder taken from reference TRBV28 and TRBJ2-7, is DVKVTQSSRYLVKRTGEKVFLECVQDMDHENMFWYRQDPGLGLRLIYFSYDVKMKEKGDIPEGYSVSREKKERFSLILESASTNQTSMYLCASTPSGGRSYEQYFGPGTRLTVT.

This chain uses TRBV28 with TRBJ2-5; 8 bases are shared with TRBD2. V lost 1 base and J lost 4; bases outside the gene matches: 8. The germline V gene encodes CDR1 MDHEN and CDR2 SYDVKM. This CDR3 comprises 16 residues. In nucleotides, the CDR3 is TGTGCCAGCAGTTTATATACGGGGGGGCCGGGAGAGACCCAGTACTTC. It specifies CASSLYTGGPGETQYF.

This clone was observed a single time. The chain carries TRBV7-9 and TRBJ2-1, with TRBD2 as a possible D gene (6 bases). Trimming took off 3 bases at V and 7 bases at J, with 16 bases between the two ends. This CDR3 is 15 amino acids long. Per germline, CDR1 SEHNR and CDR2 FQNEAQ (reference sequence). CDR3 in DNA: TGTGCCAGCAGCTTCACATTGGGCGGGAAGAATGAGCAGTTCTTC. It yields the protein CASSFTLGGKNEQFF. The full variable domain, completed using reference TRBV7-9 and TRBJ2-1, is DTGVSQNPRHKITKRGQNVTFRCDPISEHNRLYWYRQTLGQGPEFLTYFQNEAQLEKSRLLSDRFSAERPKGSFSTLEIQRTEQGDSAMYLCASSFTLGGKNEQFFGPGTRLTVL.

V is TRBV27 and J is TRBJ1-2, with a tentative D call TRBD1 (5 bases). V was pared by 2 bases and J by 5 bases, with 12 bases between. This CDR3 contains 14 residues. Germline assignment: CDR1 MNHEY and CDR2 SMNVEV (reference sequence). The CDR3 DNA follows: TGTGCCAGCAGTTTAGGGGCGGATCGGTATGGCTACACCTTC. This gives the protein CASSLGADRYGYTF.